A selection of T cell receptor beta chains follows, all from one sample in a study of blood T cell repertoires in COVID-19. Generated by immunoSEQ multiplex PCR, the TCRdb table keeps only in-frame clones and is missing some. Here the sample spans about 130,000 clones, about 80% being singletons. Sequenced sample: peripheral blood. These receptors were obtained from a woman older than 75 with acute or convalescent COVID-19. Both conserved end residues are part of each CDR3. D genes are given only for firm matches. Some rows have no size entry. The others give once, few or many, or a class for an expanded clone.

j_gene: TRBJ1-5
abundance: few
d_gene: TRBD1
v_gene: TRBV7-9
CDR3aa: CASSRDRAQGNQPQHF
CDR3nt: TGTGCCAGCAGCCGGGACAGGGCGCAAGGAAATCAGCCCCAGCATTTT

j_gene: TRBJ2-3
abundance: .
d_gene: TRBD2
v_gene: TRBV18
CDR3aa: CASSPQGGLSTDTQYF
CDR3nt: TGTGCCAGCTCACCTCAGGGAGGGCTTAGCACAGATACGCAGTATTTT

j_gene: TRBJ2-7
abundance: .
d_gene: TRBD1
v_gene: TRBV29-1
CDR3aa: CSVIRDRDLAYEQYF
CDR3nt: TGCAGCGTAATCCGGGACAGGGATCTAGCCTACGAGCAGTACTTC

j_gene: TRBJ1-1
abundance: .
d_gene: TRBD1
v_gene: TRBV5-4
CDR3aa: CASSLARGQGLYMNTEAFF
CDR3nt: TGTGCCAGCAGCTTGGCAAGGGGACAGGGACTTTACATGAACACTGAAGCTTTCTTT

j_gene: TRBJ1-1
abundance: .
d_gene: .
v_gene: TRBV4-2
CDR3aa: CASSQTLRGTVNTEAFF
CDR3nt: TGTGCCAGCAGCCAAACTCTCAGGGGAACGGTGAACACTGAAGCTTTCTTT

j_gene: TRBJ2-6
abundance: .
d_gene: .
v_gene: TRBV6-5
CDR3aa: CASTLTGANVLTF
CDR3nt: TGTGCCAGCACCCTTACTGGGGCCAACGTCCTGACTTTC

j_gene: TRBJ2-7
abundance: .
d_gene: .
v_gene: TRBV5-6
CDR3aa: CASSLPTSRSSYEQYF
CDR3nt: TGTGCCAGCAGCTTGCCCACTAGTCGAAGCTCCTACGAGCAGTACTTC

j_gene: TRBJ2-2
abundance: .
d_gene: TRBD1
v_gene: TRBV6-6
CDR3aa: CATRGGTYTGELFF
CDR3nt: TGTGCCACCCGAGGGGGCACGTACACCGGGGAGCTGTTTTTT

j_gene: TRBJ1-6
abundance: .
d_gene: .
v_gene: TRBV3-1/TRBV3-2
CDR3aa: CASLGRAGSPLHF
CDR3nt: TGTGCCAGCCTGGGCAGGGCAGGTTCACCCCTCCACTTT

j_gene: TRBJ1-1
abundance: .
d_gene: .
v_gene: TRBV2
CDR3aa: CASTEGVHTEAFF
CDR3nt: TGTGCCAGCACGGAGGGAGTACACACTGAAGCTTTCTTT

j_gene: TRBJ2-5
abundance: .
d_gene: TRBD2
v_gene: TRBV3-1/TRBV3-2
CDR3aa: CASSQDRGLVGRNQETQYF
CDR3nt: TGTGCCAGCAGCCAAGATCGGGGACTAGTAGGGCGCAACCAAGAGACCCAGTACTTC

j_gene: TRBJ1-1
abundance: once
d_gene: TRBD1
v_gene: TRBV5-6
CDR3aa: CASTERDRGRETEAFF
CDR3nt: TGTGCCAGCACCGAAAGGGACAGGGGGAGAGAAACTGAAGCTTTCTTT

j_gene: TRBJ1-2
abundance: .
d_gene: .
v_gene: TRBV7-2
CDR3aa: CASSLGAGLAYGYTF
CDR3nt: TGTGCCAGCAGCTTAGGGGCAGGGCTGGCCTATGGCTACACCTTC

j_gene: TRBJ1-5
abundance: .
d_gene: .
v_gene: TRBV10-3
CDR3aa: CAISESWGGNQPQHF
CDR3nt: TGTGCCATCAGTGAGTCGTGGGGGGGCAATCAGCCCCAGCATTTT

j_gene: TRBJ2-7
abundance: .
d_gene: .
v_gene: TRBV5-1
CDR3aa: CASSPGQTYEQYF
CDR3nt: TGCGCCAGCAGCCCGGGACAAACCTACGAGCAGTACTTC

j_gene: TRBJ2-1
abundance: .
d_gene: TRBD2
v_gene: TRBV7-9
CDR3aa: CASSLGPAGGYNEQFF
CDR3nt: TGTGCCAGCAGCTTAGGTCCAGCGGGGGGGTACAATGAGCAGTTCTTC

j_gene: TRBJ1-4
abundance: .
d_gene: TRBD1
v_gene: TRBV4-2
CDR3aa: CASSQPGQREKLFF
CDR3nt: TGTGCCAGCAGCCAACCGGGACAGAGGGAAAAACTGTTTTTT

j_gene: TRBJ1-5
abundance: .
d_gene: .
v_gene: TRBV7-2
CDR3aa: CASSLGGVNQPQHF
CDR3nt: TGTGCCAGCAGCCTCGGAGGGGTGAATCAGCCCCAGCATTTT

j_gene: TRBJ2-7
abundance: once
d_gene: .
v_gene: TRBV4-2
CDR3aa: CASSQGGEVGYEQYF
CDR3nt: TGTGCCAGCAGCCAAGGGGGCGAGGTAGGCTACGAGCAGTACTTC

j_gene: TRBJ1-1
abundance: .
d_gene: .
v_gene: TRBV6-1
CDR3aa: CASSEGQLATEAFF
CDR3nt: TGTGCCAGCAGTGAAGGACAACTCGCCACTGAAGCTTTCTTT

j_gene: TRBJ1-5
abundance: .
d_gene: .
v_gene: TRBV19
CDR3aa: CASSPRGASPQHF
CDR3nt: TGTGCCAGTAGCCCCCGGGGGGCGAGTCCCCAGCATTTT

j_gene: TRBJ1-1
abundance: .
d_gene: .
v_gene: TRBV7-3
CDR3aa: CASSLEAGTEAFF
CDR3nt: TGTGCCAGCAGCTTAGAGGCGGGCACTGAAGCTTTCTTT

j_gene: TRBJ1-1
abundance: .
d_gene: TRBD1
v_gene: TRBV7-9
CDR3aa: CASSSTGTENTEAFF
CDR3nt: TGTGCCAGCAGCTCAACCGGGACAGAAAACACTGAAGCTTTCTTT

j_gene: TRBJ1-2
abundance: .
d_gene: TRBD1
v_gene: TRBV6-5
CDR3aa: CASSPGGFAPGYTF
CDR3nt: TGTGCCAGCAGTCCAGGGGGTTTCGCTCCTGGCTACACCTTC

j_gene: TRBJ1-6
abundance: .
d_gene: .
v_gene: TRBV3-1/TRBV3-2
CDR3aa: CASSPDGKESPLHF
CDR3nt: TGTGCCAGCAGCCCCGACGGGAAGGAATCACCCCTCCACTTT

j_gene: TRBJ1-2
abundance: .
d_gene: .
v_gene: TRBV10-3
CDR3aa: CAISTASINYGYTF
CDR3nt: TGTGCCATCAGCACAGCATCCATAAACTATGGCTACACCTTC

j_gene: TRBJ2-3
abundance: .
d_gene: TRBD2
v_gene: TRBV15
CDR3aa: CATSQRLAASTDTQYF
CDR3nt: TGTGCCACCAGCCAACGACTAGCGGCTAGCACAGATACGCAGTATTTT

j_gene: TRBJ2-5
abundance: .
d_gene: TRBD2
v_gene: TRBV12-3/TRBV12-4
CDR3aa: CASCSVRGRAQYF
CDR3nt: TGTGCCAGCTGCTCTGTCCGCGGGAGGGCCCAGTACTTC

j_gene: TRBJ1-2
abundance: once
d_gene: .
v_gene: TRBV9
CDR3aa: CASHSGEAFYGYTF
CDR3nt: TGTGCCAGCCACTCGGGGGAGGCGTTCTATGGCTACACCTTC

j_gene: TRBJ1-5
abundance: .
d_gene: TRBD1
v_gene: TRBV2
CDR3aa: CASSEAGVAGTGSQPQHF
CDR3nt: TGTGCCAGCAGTGAAGCCGGAGTCGCCGGGACAGGGAGTCAGCCCCAGCATTTT

j_gene: TRBJ2-1
abundance: .
d_gene: TRBD2
v_gene: TRBV24-1
CDR3aa: CATSGSGGGAANEQFF
CDR3nt: TGTGCCACCAGTGGCTCGGGCGGGGGGGCCGCCAATGAGCAGTTCTTC

j_gene: TRBJ1-1
abundance: .
d_gene: .
v_gene: TRBV6-6
CDR3aa: CASSGGGNTEAFF
CDR3nt: TGTGCCAGCAGTGGGGGAGGGAACACTGAGGCTTTCTTT

j_gene: TRBJ1-6
abundance: once
d_gene: .
v_gene: TRBV7-9
CDR3aa: CASSRSNSPLHF
CDR3nt: TGTGCCAGCAGCCGGAGCAATTCACCCCTCCACTTT

j_gene: TRBJ1-6
abundance: few
d_gene: TRBD1
v_gene: TRBV12-3/TRBV12-4
CDR3aa: CASTNTGASPLHF
CDR3nt: TGTGCCAGCACCAATACAGGGGCTTCACCCCTCCACTTT

j_gene: TRBJ2-1
abundance: .
d_gene: TRBD1
v_gene: TRBV27
CDR3aa: CASSSQTRTGDHNEQFF
CDR3nt: TGTGCCAGCAGTTCACAAACCAGGACAGGGGATCATAATGAGCAGTTCTTC

j_gene: TRBJ2-6
abundance: .
d_gene: .
v_gene: TRBV14
CDR3aa: CASSLRRGTGANVLTF
CDR3nt: TGTGCCAGCAGCCTCCGAAGGGGGACTGGGGCCAACGTCCTGACTTTC

j_gene: TRBJ1-5
abundance: .
d_gene: TRBD1
v_gene: TRBV27
CDR3aa: CASSPGQGWNQPQHF
CDR3nt: TGTGCCAGCAGCCCAGGACAGGGGTGGAATCAGCCCCAGCATTTT

j_gene: TRBJ2-2
abundance: .
d_gene: .
v_gene: TRBV5-4
CDR3aa: CASSLELTGELFF
CDR3nt: TGTGCCAGCAGCTTGGAGCTCACCGGGGAGCTGTTTTTT

j_gene: TRBJ1-2
abundance: .
d_gene: TRBD1
v_gene: TRBV2
CDR3aa: CASSEAGTGTGVGGYTF
CDR3nt: TGTGCCAGCAGTGAAGCGGGAACCGGGACAGGGGTAGGGGGCTACACCTTC

j_gene: TRBJ2-2
abundance: .
d_gene: .
v_gene: TRBV7-8
CDR3aa: CASSPGVNTGELFF
CDR3nt: TGTGCCAGCAGCCCGGGGGTGAACACCGGGGAGCTGTTTTTT

j_gene: TRBJ2-1
abundance: once
d_gene: .
v_gene: TRBV9
CDR3aa: CASSVEGNYNEQFF
CDR3nt: TGTGCCAGCAGCGTAGAGGGGAATTACAATGAGCAGTTCTTC